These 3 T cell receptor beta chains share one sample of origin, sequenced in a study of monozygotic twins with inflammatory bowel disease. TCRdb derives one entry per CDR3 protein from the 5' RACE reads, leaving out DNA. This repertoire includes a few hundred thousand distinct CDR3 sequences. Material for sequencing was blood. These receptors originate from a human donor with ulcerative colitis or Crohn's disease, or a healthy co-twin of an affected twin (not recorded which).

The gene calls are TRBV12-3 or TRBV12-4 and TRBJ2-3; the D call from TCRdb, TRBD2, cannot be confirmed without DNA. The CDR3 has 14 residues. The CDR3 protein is CASSLVEGTDTQYF.

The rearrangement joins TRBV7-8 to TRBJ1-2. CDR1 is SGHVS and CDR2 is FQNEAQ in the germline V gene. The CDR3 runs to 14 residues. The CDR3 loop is CASSLVGQPDGYTF.

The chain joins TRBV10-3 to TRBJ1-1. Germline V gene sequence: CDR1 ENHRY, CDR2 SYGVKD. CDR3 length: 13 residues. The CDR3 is CAIISQANTEAFF.